These T cell receptor beta chains were read from a single sample in a study of blood T cells in healthy people across ages. TCRdb reprocessed the 5' RACE reads via MiXCR and lists one record per CDR3 protein. The sample includes 1.5 million to 2 million distinct CDR3 sequences, approximately 50% seen only once; the top ten take around 2.1%. The specimen was blood. The receptors originated from a woman aged 40 to 55 in good health. CDR3s include the opening cysteine and the closing phenylalanine or tryptophan. A D gene is named only where the DNA matches it firmly. Where a row states a size, it is once, few, many or the class of an expanded clone; other rows omit it.

v_gene	d_gene	j_gene	abundance	CDR3nt	CDR3aa
TRBV6-5	.	TRBJ1-2	.	TGTGCCAGCAGTCAAAGGGGGATGGAGATGTATGGCTACACCTTC	CASSQRGMEMYGYTF
TRBV7-6	.	TRBJ2-7	few	TGTGCCAGCAGCTTATTCCCCCTTGCTGACACGAGCTCCTACGAGCAGTACTTC	CASSLFPLADTSSYEQYF
TRBV7-9	TRBD2	TRBJ2-3	.	TGTGCCAGCAGCCCGAGAACTAGCGGGGGGCCTCGCCCCACAGATACGCAGTATTTT	CASSPRTSGGPRPTDTQYF
TRBV7-2	TRBD2	TRBJ2-7	.	TGTGCCAGCAGCTTTTCCGGGGGGGCCGGTTACAATGAGCAGTACTTC	CASSFSGGAGYNEQYF
TRBV20-1	TRBD2	TRBJ2-5	.	TGCAGTGCTGGCGAGCGGGGGGCTCTAGGGACCCAGTACTTC	CSAGERGALGTQYF
TRBV28	.	TRBJ2-4	few	TGTGCCAGCAGTTTACCCGCCGAGGGCAAGCAGTACTTC	CASSLPAEGKQYF
TRBV9	TRBD2	TRBJ2-1	.	TGTGCCAGCAGCCCCGTAGCGGGCCCCTACAATGAGCAGTTCTTC	CASSPVAGPYNEQFF
TRBV19	.	TRBJ2-2	.	TGTGCCAGTAGTATGTCGGGTGTGAACACCGGGGAGCTGTTTTTT	CASSMSGVNTGELFF
TRBV9	TRBD1	TRBJ1-2	few	TGTGCCAGCAGCGGCCCCGGGACAGGGGACTATGGCTACACCTTC	CASSGPGTGDYGYTF
TRBV20-1	TRBD1	TRBJ1-2	few	TGCAGTGCTCCGACAGGGGAGTATGGCTACACCTTC	CSAPTGEYGYTF
TRBV20-1	.	TRBJ2-3	.	TGCAGTGCTGCCGTGGCGGGTCGCACAGATACGCAGTATTTT	CSAAVAGRTDTQYF
TRBV7-2	TRBD1	TRBJ2-1	.	TGTGCCAGCAGACCCGACAGGGGGCCGATGAATGAGCAGTTCTTC	CASRPDRGPMNEQFF
TRBV20-1	.	TRBJ2-1	.	TGCAGTGCTAGAGACCTACTAACAGGGTACAATGAGCAGTTCTTC	CSARDLLTGYNEQFF
TRBV7-2	.	TRBJ1-2	few	TGTGCCAGCAGCTTAGATAAGTACTATGGCTACACCTTC	CASSLDKYYGYTF
TRBV20-1	TRBD1	TRBJ2-7	.	TGCAGTGCTATAAGGACAGGGGATCTCAACGAGCAGTACTTC	CSAIRTGDLNEQYF
TRBV29-1	TRBD2	TRBJ2-3	few	TGCAGCGTTGATGGACTAGCGGGGGGCACAGATACGCAGTATTTT	CSVDGLAGGTDTQYF
TRBV18	.	TRBJ2-3	once	TGTGCCAGCCCACCGAGCGCAGATACGCAGTATTTT	CASPPSADTQYF
TRBV27	TRBD1	TRBJ2-1	few	TGTGCCAGCAGTTTCATGGGGACAGGGGTACATGAGCAGTTCTTC	CASSFMGTGVHEQFF
TRBV7-2	TRBD1	TRBJ2-1	.	TGTGCCAGCAGCTTCGGGACAGGGTCGGTGGATGAGCAGTTCTTC	CASSFGTGSVDEQFF
TRBV28	.	TRBJ2-4	.	TGTGCCAGCAGTTTACAGGGTGAATCGGCCAAAAACATTCAGTACTTC	CASSLQGESAKNIQYF
TRBV29-1	.	TRBJ1-2	.	TGCAGCGTTCAGGACAGCATCTATGGCTACACCTTC	CSVQDSIYGYTF
TRBV7-2	.	TRBJ1-2	.	TGTGCCAGCAGGGACGGACGGGACATATACTACACCTTC	CASRDGRDIYYTF
TRBV7-9	.	TRBJ1-2	.	TGTGCCAGCACCGATAGGGTCCAAGGCTACACCTTC	CASTDRVQGYTF
TRBV5-1	.	TRBJ2-1	.	TGCGCCAGCAGCTTGGAACTAGCACACATAGGGGACAATGAGCAGTTCTTC	CASSLELAHIGDNEQFF
TRBV20-1	.	TRBJ1-4	.	TGCAGCGCCAGACAAACCGAAAGTGTGGGGGGAAAACTGTTTTTT	CSARQTESVGGKLFF
TRBV5-1	.	TRBJ2-3	.	TGCGCCAGCAGAACCGGGACATCATCAGGTACGCAGTATTTT	CASRTGTSSGTQYF
TRBV6-1	.	TRBJ1-2	once	TGTGCCAGCAGTGAAGCGCTCGGGCGTGGCTACACCTTC	CASSEALGRGYTF
TRBV19	TRBD1	TRBJ1-2	.	TGTGCCAGTAGTAGTCGGGACAGGTGGTCCTATGGCTACACCTTC	CASSSRDRWSYGYTF
TRBV7-2	TRBD2	TRBJ2-5	few	TGTGCCAGCAACGGGGGGGGCCGGGAGACCCAGTACTTC	CASNGGGRETQYF
TRBV2	.	TRBJ2-5	once	TGTGCCAGCAGTGGAGTCAGTCGACAAGAGACCCAGTACTTC	CASSGVSRQETQYF
TRBV29-1	.	TRBJ2-3	few	TGCAGCGTCTCCGGGAGAAACACAGATACGCAGTATTTT	CSVSGRNTDTQYF
TRBV10-3	.	TRBJ1-1	.	TGTGCCATCAGGGGTGCGGGCCCTGAAGCTTTCTTT	CAIRGAGPEAFF
TRBV29-1	.	TRBJ2-7	.	TGCAGCGCAGGGGGGGACACGACCCCCTTTGGCGAGCAGTACTTC	CSAGGDTTPFGEQYF
TRBV6-6	.	TRBJ1-5	.	TGTGCCAGCAAGGGGGATAGCAATCAGCCCCAGCATTTT	CASKGDSNQPQHF
TRBV6-5	TRBD2	TRBJ2-6	.	TGTGCCAGCAGTTTCCGGGGGGGGCGCTCTGGGGCCAACGTCCTGACTTTC	CASSFRGGRSGANVLTF
TRBV12-3/TRBV12-4	.	TRBJ2-3	.	TGTGCCAGCAGTTTTGGCGGGGGCCTAGTTACGCAGTATTTT	CASSFGGGLVTQYF
TRBV27	TRBD1	TRBJ2-7	few	TGTGCCAGCAGTCTCCGCAAGACAGGGGGTTACCACGAGCAGTACTTC	CASSLRKTGGYHEQYF
TRBV6-2/TRBV6-3	TRBD1	TRBJ2-4	.	TGTGCCAGCAGCATAAGACAGGGGGGTTTCTACGTGCAGTACTTC	CASSIRQGGFYVQYF
TRBV6-2/TRBV6-3	.	TRBJ2-3	.	TGTGCCAGCAGTTACGGACGGGCAGCGTTCACAGATACGCAGTATTTT	CASSYGRAAFTDTQYF
TRBV5-1	TRBD1	TRBJ2-5	.	TGCGCCAGCAGCCGACAGGGGATTGAGGAGACCCAGTACTTC	CASSRQGIEETQYF
TRBV7-2	TRBD1	TRBJ1-3	.	TGTGCCAGCAGGCCATACGGGACAGACTCTGGAAACACCATATATTTT	CASRPYGTDSGNTIYF
TRBV5-1	.	TRBJ1-1	.	TGCGCCAGCAGCTCCAAGGTGAGGGGCTTCACTGAAGCTTTCTTT	CASSSKVRGFTEAFF
TRBV5-1	TRBD1	TRBJ1-2	.	TGCGCCAGCAGCTTGGATGGACAGGACTACTCTAACTATGGCTACACCTTC	CASSLDGQDYSNYGYTF
TRBV29-1	TRBD2	TRBJ2-3	few	TGCAGCGTGGCCTTAATTTCTAGCGGGGGGCCTATCACAGATACGCAGTATTTT	CSVALISSGGPITDTQYF
TRBV10-3	TRBD2	TRBJ2-1	few	TGTGCCGTCAAAGCTAGCGGGAGCTCCTACAATGAGCAGTTCTTC	CAVKASGSSYNEQFF
TRBV12-3/TRBV12-4	.	TRBJ1-6	few	TGTGCCAGCAGTTTGGGGGCAGGGGTAGGTGGTTCACCCCTCCACTTT	CASSLGAGVGGSPLHF
TRBV7-3	TRBD2	TRBJ2-3	few	TGTGCCAGCAGCTTAGAGCCCGGACTAGCGGATCGCACAGATACGCAGTATTTT	CASSLEPGLADRTDTQYF
TRBV7-2	.	TRBJ2-5	.	TGTGCCAGCAGCTTAGCTGGGGCGGCTAGCGCTCAAGAGACCCAGTACTTC	CASSLAGAASAQETQYF
TRBV6-2/TRBV6-3	TRBD2	TRBJ2-1	.	TGTGCCAGCAGTTCCCTAGCGGGGATTTACAATGAGCAGTTCTTC	CASSSLAGIYNEQFF
TRBV10-3	TRBD2	TRBJ2-1	.	TGTGCCATCAGTGAAATAGCGGGGGATGAGCAGTTCTTC	CAISEIAGDEQFF
TRBV18	.	TRBJ2-1	.	TGTGCCAGCTCACCCGGAGGGGGCGACCCTTTTGTCGATGAGCAGTTCTTC	CASSPGGGDPFVDEQFF
TRBV4-3	.	TRBJ1-5	.	TGCGCCAGCAGCCAAGGGGCAGGTGGGAGGGCCCAGCATTTT	CASSQGAGGRAQHF
TRBV25-1	TRBD2	TRBJ2-3	.	TGTGCCAGCAGTTGTGCGGGGGGATTCACAGATACGCAGTATTTT	CASSCAGGFTDTQYF
TRBV6-1	.	TRBJ2-7	.	TGTGCCAGCAGTGTTGTACAGCTAGCCTACGAGCAGTACTTC	CASSVVQLAYEQYF
TRBV4-3	.	TRBJ1-2	.	TGCGCCAGCAGCCGGACGACGTCTGATGGCTACACCTTC	CASSRTTSDGYTF
TRBV3-1	TRBD1	TRBJ2-7	few	TGTGCCAGCAGCCAAAGGGGGCAGGGGTCCGAGCAGTACTTC	CASSQRGQGSEQYF
TRBV6-1	.	TRBJ1-2	few	TGTGCCAGCAGTATCGGATCGGGGAACTATGGCTACACCTTC	CASSIGSGNYGYTF
TRBV11-2	.	TRBJ2-3	.	TGTGCCAGCAGCTCGGCAGGGGGGATCTCTAGCACAGATACGCAGTATTTT	CASSSAGGISSTDTQYF
TRBV20-1	.	TRBJ2-2	once	TGCAGTGCCGGGCGCACCGGGGAGCTGTTTTTT	CSAGRTGELFF